The 17 T cell receptor beta chains in this list originate from one sample, sequenced in a study of T cells after yellow fever vaccination. One entry per CDR3 protein, called by TCRdb with MiXCR from the 5' RACE reads. The data contain just over 300,000 distinct CDR3 sequences, around 3.6% of them singletons. The sequences come from PBMCs, collected on the day of the yellow fever booster vaccination. The receptors come from a young man who received the YFV17D yellow fever vaccine.

There are many counts of this clonotype. This chain's CDR3 is CASSLAPGTSYEQYF. The CDR3 nucleotides are TGTGCCAGCAGCTTAGCCCCGGGGACAAGCTACGAGCAGTACTTC. The chain recombines TRBV11-2 with TRBJ2-7, with D perhaps matching TRBD1 (6 bases). Germline assignment: CDR1 SGHAT and CDR2 FQNNGV. This CDR3 contains 15 residues. With 1 base removed from V and 3 bases from J, the gap between germline ends came to 13 bases.

At least ten counts were recorded for this clonotype. The chain is built from TRBV7-6 and TRBJ2-5, with TRBD1 identical over 8 bases. This CDR3 comprises 15 residues. Germline assignment: CDR1 SGHVS and CDR2 FNYEAQ. Germline trimming cut 4 bases from V and 5 bases from J; bases unmatched to any gene: 9. CDR3 in DNA: TGTGCCAGCAGCTCGCGGACAGGGTGGGGGGAGACCCAGTACTTC. Translated, it gives CASSSRTGWGETQYF.

The gene calls are TRBV18 and TRBJ2-1; D remains unclear. V was pared by 0 bases and J by 5 bases, with 17 bases between. CDR3 length: 17 amino acids. Germline V lookup: CDR1 KGHSH, CDR2 LQKENI. As DNA, the CDR3 is TGTGCCAGCTCACCACCTTCCCAGTCCTTACATCACAATGAGCAGTTCTTC. Translation gives CASSPPSQSLHHNEQFF.

This clonotype has more than one count but fewer than ten. The V call is TRBV7-2, the J call TRBJ2-7; D may be TRBD1 (6 bases). Trimming left V 5 bases short and J 3 bases short, with 17 bases between. The CDR3 has 15 amino acids. The V gene's germline CDR1 is SGHTA and CDR2 FQGNSA. The CDR3 here is CASSPQTGAFYEQYF. In nucleotides, the CDR3 is TGTGCCAGCAGCCCCCAGACAGGAGCCTTCTACGAGCAGTACTTC.

This clonotype was detected only a few times. The rearrangement links TRBV7-6 to TRBJ2-3, with D possibly called TRBD1 or TRBD2 (5 bases each). This CDR3 has 19 amino acids. CDR1 is SGHVS and CDR2 is FNYEAQ in the germline V gene. V lost 3 bases, J lost 3 bases, and 25 bases lay in between. The CDR3 bases are TGTGCCAGCAGCTTGAATCCAGAGGGCTACAGGAGTGGGACAGATACGCAGTATTTT. As protein: CASSLNPEGYRSGTDTQYF.

This chain connects TRBV29-1 to TRBJ2-7, with 11 bases lining up with TRBD1. The germline CDR1 and CDR2 sequences are SQVTM and ANQGSEA. The trim removed 3 bases at V and 6 bases at J, leaving 7 bases unmatched. There are 14 residues in the CDR3. Here the CDR3 reads CSVEKGTGGSEQYF. CDR3 bases: TGCAGCGTTGAGAAAGGGACAGGGGGGAGCGAGCAGTACTTC.

This sequence joins TRBV29-1 and TRBJ1-1; D might be TRBD1 (5 bases). Germline values: CDR1 SQVTM, CDR2 ANQGSEA. The CDR3 runs to 14 residues. Trimming took 0 bases from V and 4 from J, leaving 12 bases between them. CDR3 sequence reads: CSVEDRSGGTEAFF. CDR3 DNA sequence: TGCAGCGTTGAAGATCGATCGGGGGGCACTGAAGCTTTCTTT.

The chain is built from TRBV6-5 and TRBJ1-6; 7 bases are shared with TRBD1. CDR1 is MNHEY and CDR2 is SVGAGI in the germline V gene. With V trimmed by 6 bases and J by 8 bases, 4 bases remained unmatched. The CDR3 length is 13 residues. CDR3 residues: CASRAGGHSPLHF. The CDR3 DNA is TGTGCCAGCAGGGCAGGGGGGCATTCACCCCTCCACTTT.

This clonotype appeared many times. V gene TRBV3-1 combines with J gene TRBJ2-5, with unresolved D. V lost 1 base, J lost 5 bases, and 14 bases lay in between. In germline, CDR1 is LGHDT, CDR2 YNNKEL (reference sequence). This CDR3 is 15 amino acids long. The CDR3 coding sequence is TGTGCCAGCAGCCAAGGGCGATTTAGCAGGGAGACCCAGTACTTC. Its translation: CASSQGRFSRETQYF.

The sample holds many counts of this clonotype. This chain connects TRBV2 to TRBJ2-2; 7 positions match TRBD2. The CDR3 is 13 amino acids. Trimming cost V 9 bases and J 2 bases; bases outside gene matches: 3. Per germline, CDR1 SNHLY and CDR2 FYNNEI. The CDR3 nucleotides are TGTGCCAGTTCTAGCGGCAACACCGGGGAGCTGTTTTTT. Its protein product is CASSSGNTGELFF.

At least ten counts were recorded for this clonotype. The rearrangement joins TRBV5-1 to TRBJ2-1, with 9 nucleotides matching TRBD2. CDR3 length: 15 residues. CDR1 SGHRS and CDR2 YFSETQ come from the germline V gene. The trim removed 0 bases at V and 4 bases at J, leaving 2 bases unmatched. The CDR3 loop is CASSLDAGGYNEQFF. The CDR3 DNA follows: TGCGCCAGCAGCTTGGATGCGGGGGGGTACAATGAGCAGTTCTTC.

The chain recombines TRBV12-3 or TRBV12-4 with TRBJ2-3; TRBD2 matches at 15 bases. V lost 5 bases, J lost 4 bases, and 13 bases stayed unmatched. The CDR3 loop spans 19 amino acids. CDR3 sequence reads: CASSQTPGLAGGFSDTQYF. In nucleotides, the CDR3 is TGTGCCAGCAGTCAGACCCCGGGACTAGCGGGGGGATTCTCAGATACGCAGTATTTT.

This clonotype has ten or more counts. V usage is TRBV10-3 and J usage is TRBJ2-1; D ambiguous. The length of the CDR3 is 14 residues. V lost 2 bases and J lost 3, with 8 bases in between. Germline CDR1 reads ENHRY; CDR2 reads SYGVKD. The chain's CDR3 is CAISEEPSYNEQFF. DNA of the CDR3: TGTGCCATCAGTGAGGAGCCGAGCTACAATGAGCAGTTCTTC.

This clonotype was seen more than once but under ten times. This chain joins TRBV5-1 and TRBJ1-1; D remains unclear. The CDR3 totals 13 residues. V was cut by 2 bases and J by 4 bases, with 9 bases left in between. In germline, CDR1 is SGHRS, CDR2 YFSETQ. The CDR3, as DNA: TGCGCCAGCAGCTTTGAGGCAGGCACTGAAGCTTTCTTT. Translation gives CASSFEAGTEAFF.

The gene calls are TRBV7-9 and TRBJ2-4, with D perhaps matching TRBD1 or TRBD2 (6 bases each). There are 13 residues in the CDR3. Germline CDR1 reads SEHNR; CDR2 reads FQNEAQ (reference sequence). V was pared by 1 base and J by 9 bases, with 10 bases between. In DNA form, the CDR3 reads TGTGCCAGCAGCTTAGGGGGGGCTATCATTCAGTACTTC. The encoded protein is CASSLGGAIIQYF.

This clonotype has just a few counts. This chain connects TRBV12-3 or TRBV12-4 to TRBJ1-4; no firm D call. The V end was cut by 0 bases, the J end by 8 bases, with 13 bases between. The length of the CDR3 is 15 residues. The CDR3 DNA reads as TGTGCCAGCAGTTTAGCGACGAGTTTAGGCGAAAAACTGTTTTTT. Translation gives CASSLATSLGEKLFF.

This clonotype was observed a handful of times. The V gene is TRBV5-1, the J gene TRBJ2-2, with D tentatively TRBD2 (5 bases). The germline CDR1 and CDR2 sequences are SGHRS and YFSETQ. V lost 7 bases to trimming and J lost 3 bases, with 10 bases between them. The CDR3 is 13 amino acids. The CDR3 DNA follows: TGCGCCAGCGAGGGATTCGACACCGGGGAGCTGTTTTTT. This sequence encodes CASEGFDTGELFF. Complete variable domain (other parts from reference TRBV5-1 and TRBJ2-2): KAGVTQTPRYLIKTRGQQVTLSCSPISGHRSVSWYQQTPGQGLQFLFEYFSETQRNKGNFPGRFSGRQFSNSRSEMNVSTLELGDSALYLCASEGFDTGELFFGEGSRLTVL.